One and the same sample provided the 6 T cell receptor beta chains below, sequenced in a study of blood T cell repertoires in COVID-19. The repertoire was sequenced with immunoSEQ multiplex PCR; TCRdb's copy has only in-frame clones and lacks some. The sample carries roughly 230,000 clones, 82% recorded once. Material for sequencing was peripheral blood. Source of these receptors: a woman over 75 with acute or convalescent COVID-19.

The V gene is TRBV6-1, the J gene TRBJ1-2; D not certain. The CDR3 covers 13 residues. Germline V lookup: CDR1 MNHNS, CDR2 SASEGT. Between the trimmed V and J ends, which lost 2 bases and 14 bases, there was a span of 18 bases. CDR3 nucleotides: TGTGCCAGCAGTGAAAGCAACAGCCTAGACTATACCTTC. It codes for CASSESNSLDYTF.

The chain uses TRBV7-2 and TRBJ2-2, with D tentatively TRBD2 (7 bases). V lost 5 bases and J lost 2, with 15 bases in between. The CDR3 loop spans 16 amino acids. Germline CDR1 and CDR2: SGHTA and FQGNSA. The CDR3 DNA sequence: TGTGCCAGCAGCCTCTGGCGGGGGCGAAACACCGGGGAGCTGTTTTTT. The encoded protein is CASSLWRGRNTGELFF.

The chain carries TRBV2 and TRBJ1-5; 8 bases map to TRBD1. V was pared by 6 bases and J by 7 bases, with 8 bases of the junction left unmatched. Germline V gives CDR1 SNHLY, CDR2 FYNNEI. CDR3 length: 14 residues. CDR3 loop: CASSAEDRVQPQHF. As DNA, the CDR3 is TGTGCCAGCAGCGCCGAGGACAGGGTCCAGCCCCAGCATTTT.

The rearrangement links TRBV7-8 to TRBJ2-5; D may be TRBD1 (6 bases). The CDR3 contains 14 residues. Trimming left V 4 bases short and J 2 bases short, with 11 bases between. Germline V gene lookup returns CDR1 SGHVS and CDR2 FQNEAQ. The CDR3 reads CASSSTGRQETQYF. Written as DNA, the CDR3 is TGTGCCAGCAGCTCGACAGGTCGGCAAGAGACCCAGTACTTC.

This clone came up a few times. The chain is built from TRBV5-1 and TRBJ1-3, with a tentative D call TRBD1 (6 bases). The CDR3 is made up of 16 amino acids. V lost 3 bases and J lost 0, with 13 bases in between. Germline values: CDR1 SGHRS, CDR2 YFSETQ. The CDR3 here is CASSSTGPRSGNTIYF. In DNA form, the CDR3 reads TGCGCCAGCAGCTCGACAGGACCCCGCTCTGGAAACACCATATATTTT. Full variable domain (rest looked up from reference TRBV5-1 and TRBJ1-3): KAGVTQTPRYLIKTRGQQVTLSCSPISGHRSVSWYQQTPGQGLQFLFEYFSETQRNKGNFPGRFSGRQFSNSRSEMNVSTLELGDSALYLCASSSTGPRSGNTIYFGEGSWLTVV.

The gene calls are TRBV3-1 (or the pseudogene TRBV3-2) and TRBJ2-5; a possible D gene is TRBD1 (5 bases). V lost 0 bases to trimming and J lost 2 bases, with 10 bases between them. This CDR3 comprises 15 residues. Germline V CDR1 and CDR2: LGHDT, YNNKEL (reference sequence). CDR3 sequence (DNA): TGTGCCAGCAGCCAAGATAGCAGGGTGCAAGAGACCCAGTACTTC. Translation: CASSQDSRVQETQYF.